The next 8 T cell receptor beta chains were all read from a single sample in a study of blood T cell repertoires in COVID-19. Using immunoSEQ multiplex PCR, the repertoire was profiled, and TCRdb retains in-frame clones only, with some absent. The top ten hold about a sixth of the sample, which has 120,000 or so clones, 81% seen once. What was sequenced was peripheral blood. These receptors were obtained from a man aged 30 to 45 with COVID-19, enrolled during active disease.

The J gene is TRBJ2-7, the V gene TRBV3-1 (or the pseudogene TRBV3-2); 8 nucleotides line up with TRBD2. Trimming took 3 bases from V and 0 from J; bases not matched to a gene: 4. CDR3 length equals 15 residues. The germline V gene has CDR1 LGHDT and CDR2 YNNKEL (reference sequence). The CDR3 nucleotides are TGTGCCAGCAGCCATCTTAGCGGGAACTCCTACGAGCAGTACTTC. Protein product: CASSHLSGNSYEQYF.

This clone was counted between two and nine times. The chain is built from TRBV5-1 and TRBJ2-5; 7 nucleotides align to TRBD2. The CDR3 sequence is 18 residues long. J lost 0 bases, V lost 0 bases, and 11 bases had no gene match. Germline values: CDR1 SGHRS, CDR2 YFSETQ. The CDR3 nucleotides read TGCGCCAGCAGCTTGGGGGGCGTCTCGACTAGCTACCAAGAGACCCAGTACTTC. Its protein product is CASSLGGVSTSYQETQYF.

This clone showed up just once. The V gene is TRBV5-4, the J gene TRBJ1-2, with 7 nucleotides matching TRBD1. V shed 1 base and J 5 bases; nucleotides not matched to a gene: 5. The germline V gene has CDR1 SGHNT and CDR2 YYREEE (reference sequence). The CDR3 is made up of 14 amino acids. CDR3 DNA sequence: TGTGCCAGCAGCTTGAGAGGCAGGGGGTATGGCTACACCTTC. Translation: CASSLRGRGYGYTF.

This chain uses TRBV27 with TRBJ2-1; the match to TRBD1 covers 10 bases. Germline trimming cut 3 bases from V and 4 bases from J; bases unmatched to any gene: 15. This CDR3 spans 19 amino acids. Germline V lookup: CDR1 MNHEY, CDR2 SMNVEV (reference sequence). Here the CDR3 DNA reads TGTGCCAGCAGTTTGAGGGGACAGGGGTGGTTGAGGGCTTACAATGAGCAGTTCTTC. Translated, it gives CASSLRGQGWLRAYNEQFF.

The chain is built from TRBV28 and TRBJ2-4, with D tentatively TRBD1 (6 bases). Looked up from germline, CDR1 is MDHEN and CDR2 is SYDVKM. V lost 8 bases to trimming and J lost 13 bases, with 12 bases between them. The CDR3 length is 10 residues. Written as DNA, the CDR3 is TGTGCCAGCGGTACAGGGTTGCAGTACTTC. It encodes CASGTGLQYF.

This chain joins TRBV27 and TRBJ1-2; perhaps TRBD1 as D (5 bases). There are 13 residues in the CDR3. V shed 10 bases and J shed 8 bases, with 20 bases lying between them. CDR1 and CDR2 from the germline V gene are MNHEY and SMNVEV (reference sequence). The CDR3 nucleotides are TGTGCCACCAATCCAGGGCAGGGAGGCGGCTACACCTTC. It specifies CATNPGQGGGYTF.

The genes are TRBV7-3 and TRBJ2-6; D might be TRBD1 (5 bases). CDR3 length equals 17 residues. Looked up from germline, CDR1 is SGHTA and CDR2 is FQGTGA. V was clipped by 8 bases and J by 0 bases, with 17 bases between them. CDR3 residues: CASAKGAVNSGANVLTF. The CDR3 coding sequence is TGTGCCAGCGCTAAAGGGGCAGTTAACTCTGGGGCCAACGTCCTGACTTTC. The full variable domain, with the rest looked up from reference TRBV7-3 and TRBJ2-6, is GAGVSQTPSNKVTEKGKYVELRCDPISGHTALYWYRQSLGQGPEFLIYFQGTGAADDSGLPNDRFFAVRPEGSVSTLKIQRTERGDSAVYLCASAKGAVNSGANVLTFGAGSRLTVL.

The chain recombines TRBV5-1 with TRBJ2-7; a possible D gene is TRBD1 (6 bases). This CDR3 spans 13 amino acids. From germline, CDR1 is SGHRS and CDR2 YFSETQ. The V end lost 5 bases, the J end lost 2 bases, and 11 bases lay between the germline ends. The CDR3 protein is CASSRTVTYEQYF. The CDR3 nucleotides read TGCGCCAGCAGTAGGACAGTTACCTACGAGCAGTACTTC.